Listed here are 4 T cell receptor beta chains from one sample, sequenced in a study of STAT5B mutations in CD4+ large granular lymphocyte leukemia. Profiling relied on immunoSEQ multiplex PCR, and the TCRdb table lists in-frame clones only, not all of them. The sample shows about 48,000 clones, roughly 72% of them seen only once. Sequencing input: CD4+ T cells from blood buffy coats. These receptors were obtained from a human donor in good health.

The chain links TRBV5-1 to TRBJ2-7, with D perhaps TRBD1 or TRBD2 (7 bases each). V was pared by 1 base and J by 5 bases, with 16 bases between. Germline values: CDR1 SGHRS, CDR2 YFSETQ. The CDR3 totals 15 residues. The CDR3 DNA sequence: TGCGCCAGCAGCTTGCAGGGGGGGGTCCTTGACGAGCAGTACTTC. This translates into CASSLQGGVLDEQYF.

This clone was counted between two and nine times. V usage is TRBV4-2 and J usage is TRBJ1-6; TRBD1 matches at 8 bases. Germline V gene data show CDR1 as LGHNA and CDR2 as YNFKEQ. J lost 7 bases, V lost 2 bases, and 4 bases had no gene match. This CDR3 has 15 residues. The CDR3 reads CASSQSGTGNSPLHF. CDR3 DNA: TGTGCCAGCAGCCAATCCGGGACAGGCAATTCACCCCTCCACTTT.

V gene TRBV28 combines with J gene TRBJ1-2; 8 bases line up with TRBD1. From germline, CDR1 is MDHEN and CDR2 SYDVKM. This CDR3 has 14 residues. J was trimmed by 8 bases and V by 2 bases; bases with no gene match: 7. The CDR3 coding sequence is TGTGCCAGCAGTTTAACCACAGGGGGGGAAGGCTACACCTTC. It yields the protein CASSLTTGGEGYTF.

The chain has TRBV6-1 and TRBJ2-7, with D possibly called TRBD1 or TRBD2 (5 bases each). Looked up from germline, CDR1 is MNHNS and CDR2 is SASEGT. This CDR3 has 14 residues. Trimming pared 2 bases from V and 3 bases from J, leaving 11 bases between. The CDR3 region is CASSETWDRYEQYF. The CDR3 nucleotides read TGTGCCAGCAGTGAAACTTGGGACCGCTACGAGCAGTACTTC.